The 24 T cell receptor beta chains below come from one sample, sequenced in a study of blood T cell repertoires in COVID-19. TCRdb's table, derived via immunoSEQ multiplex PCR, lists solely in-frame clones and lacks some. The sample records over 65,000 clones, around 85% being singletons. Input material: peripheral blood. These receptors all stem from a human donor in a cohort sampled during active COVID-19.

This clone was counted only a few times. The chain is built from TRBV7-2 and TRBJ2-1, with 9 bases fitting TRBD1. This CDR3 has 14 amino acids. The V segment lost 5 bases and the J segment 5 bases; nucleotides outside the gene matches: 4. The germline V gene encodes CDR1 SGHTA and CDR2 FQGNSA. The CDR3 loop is CASSPGQGHNEQFF. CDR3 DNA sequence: TGTGCCAGCAGCCCGGGACAGGGACACAATGAGCAGTTCTTC.

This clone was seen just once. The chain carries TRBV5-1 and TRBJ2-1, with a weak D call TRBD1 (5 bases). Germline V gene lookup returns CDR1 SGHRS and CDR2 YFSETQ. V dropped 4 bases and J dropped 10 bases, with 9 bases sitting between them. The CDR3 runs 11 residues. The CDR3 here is CASSNNREQFF. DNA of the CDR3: TGCGCCAGCAGCAATAACAGGGAGCAGTTCTTC.

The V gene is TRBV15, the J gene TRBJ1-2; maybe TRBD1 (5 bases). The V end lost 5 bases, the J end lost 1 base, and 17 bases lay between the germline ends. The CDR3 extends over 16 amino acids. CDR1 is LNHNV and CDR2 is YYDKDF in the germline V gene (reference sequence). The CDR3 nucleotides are TGTGCCACCAGCCGGCGCGGGGGGGGGTTTAACTATGGCTACACCTTC. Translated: CATSRRGGGFNYGYTF.

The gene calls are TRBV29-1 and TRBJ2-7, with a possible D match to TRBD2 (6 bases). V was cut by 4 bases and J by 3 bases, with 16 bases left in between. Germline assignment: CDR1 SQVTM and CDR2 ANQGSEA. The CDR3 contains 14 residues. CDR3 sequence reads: CSVAGERVSYEQYF. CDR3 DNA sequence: TGCAGCGTTGCCGGGGAGCGGGTGAGCTACGAGCAGTACTTC.

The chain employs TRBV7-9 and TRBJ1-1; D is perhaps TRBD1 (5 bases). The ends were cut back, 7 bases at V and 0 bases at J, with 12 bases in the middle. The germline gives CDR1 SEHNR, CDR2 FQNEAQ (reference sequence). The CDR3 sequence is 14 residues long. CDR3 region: CASTPGTVNTEAFF. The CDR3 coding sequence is TGTGCCAGCACACCCGGGACTGTGAACACTGAAGCTTTCTTT.

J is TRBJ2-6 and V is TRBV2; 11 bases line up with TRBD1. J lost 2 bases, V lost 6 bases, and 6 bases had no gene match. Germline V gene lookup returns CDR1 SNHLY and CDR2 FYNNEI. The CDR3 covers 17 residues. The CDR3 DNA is TGTGCCAGCAGAATGGGACAGGGGGGGCCTGGGGCCAACGTCCTGACTTTC. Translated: CASRMGQGGPGANVLTF.

The CDR3 spells CASSKCQAEDCTDTQYF. CDR3 DNA: TGTGCCAGCAGCAAATGTCAAGCGGAGGACTGCACAGATACGCAGTATTTT. The V gene is TRBV21-1, the J gene TRBJ2-3; the tabulated D call, TRBD2, remains unverified against the DNA. TRBV21-1 is deemed a pseudogene. CDR3 length: 17 residues.

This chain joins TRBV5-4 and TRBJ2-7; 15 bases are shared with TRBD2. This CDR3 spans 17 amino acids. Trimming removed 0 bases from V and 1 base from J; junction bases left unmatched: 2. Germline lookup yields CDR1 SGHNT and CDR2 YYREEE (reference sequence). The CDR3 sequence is CASSLGGTSGGSYEQYF. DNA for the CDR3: TGTGCCAGCAGCTTGGGTGGGACTAGCGGGGGGTCCTACGAGCAGTACTTC.

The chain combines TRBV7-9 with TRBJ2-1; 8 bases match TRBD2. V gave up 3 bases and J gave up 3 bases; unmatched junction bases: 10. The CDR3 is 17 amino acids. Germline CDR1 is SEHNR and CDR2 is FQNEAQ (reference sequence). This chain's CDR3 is CASSFRGGSTNYNEQFF. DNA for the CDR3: TGTGCCAGCAGCTTTCGCGGGGGGTCGACTAACTACAATGAGCAGTTCTTC.

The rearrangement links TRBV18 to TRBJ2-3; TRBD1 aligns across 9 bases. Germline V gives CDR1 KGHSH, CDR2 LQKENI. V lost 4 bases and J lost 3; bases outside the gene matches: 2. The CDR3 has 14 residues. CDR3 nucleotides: TGTGCCAGCTCACAAGGGACAGGGACAGATACGCAGTATTTT. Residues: CASSQGTGTDTQYF.

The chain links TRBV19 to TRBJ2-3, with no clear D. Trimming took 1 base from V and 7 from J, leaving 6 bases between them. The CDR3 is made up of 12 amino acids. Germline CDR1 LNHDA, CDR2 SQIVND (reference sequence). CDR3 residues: CASSIGTNTQYF. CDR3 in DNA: TGTGCCAGTAGTATAGGAACAAATACGCAGTATTTT.

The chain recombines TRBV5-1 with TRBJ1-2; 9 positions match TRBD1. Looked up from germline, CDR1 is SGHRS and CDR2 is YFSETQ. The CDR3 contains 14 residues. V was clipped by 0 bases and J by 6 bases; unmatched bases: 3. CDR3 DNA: TGCGCCAGCAGCTTGGACAGGGGGCCGAATGGCTACACCTTC. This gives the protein CASSLDRGPNGYTF. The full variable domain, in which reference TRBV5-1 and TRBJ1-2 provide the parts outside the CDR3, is KAGVTQTPRYLIKTRGQQVTLSCSPISGHRSVSWYQQTPGQGLQFLFEYFSETQRNKGNFPGRFSGRQFSNSRSEMNVSTLELGDSALYLCASSLDRGPNGYTFGSGTRLTVV.

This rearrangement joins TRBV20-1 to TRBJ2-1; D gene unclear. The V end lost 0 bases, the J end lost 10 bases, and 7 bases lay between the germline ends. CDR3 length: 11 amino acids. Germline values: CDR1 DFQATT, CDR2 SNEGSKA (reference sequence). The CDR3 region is CSAREQWEQFF. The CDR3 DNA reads TGCAGTGCTAGAGAACAGTGGGAGCAGTTCTTC.

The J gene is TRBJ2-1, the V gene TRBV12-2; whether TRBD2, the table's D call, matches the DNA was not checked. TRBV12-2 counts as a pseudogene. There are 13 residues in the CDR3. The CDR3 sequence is CASRSTGTSRPFF. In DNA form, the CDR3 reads TGTGCAAGTCGTAGCACCGGGACTAGCAGGCCGTTCTTC.

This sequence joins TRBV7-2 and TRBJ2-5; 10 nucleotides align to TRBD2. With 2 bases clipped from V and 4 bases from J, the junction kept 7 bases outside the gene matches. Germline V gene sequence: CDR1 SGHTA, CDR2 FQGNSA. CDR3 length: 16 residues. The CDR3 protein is CASSLSGGAYSETQYF. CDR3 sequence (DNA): TGTGCCAGCAGCTTAAGCGGGGGGGCCTATTCAGAGACCCAGTACTTC.

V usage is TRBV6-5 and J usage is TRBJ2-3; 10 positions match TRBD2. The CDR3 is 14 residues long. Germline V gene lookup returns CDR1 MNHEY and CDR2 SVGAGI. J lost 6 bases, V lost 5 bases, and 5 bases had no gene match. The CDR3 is CASSPSGGEDTQYF. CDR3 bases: TGTGCCAGCAGTCCTAGCGGGGGCGAGGATACGCAGTATTTT.

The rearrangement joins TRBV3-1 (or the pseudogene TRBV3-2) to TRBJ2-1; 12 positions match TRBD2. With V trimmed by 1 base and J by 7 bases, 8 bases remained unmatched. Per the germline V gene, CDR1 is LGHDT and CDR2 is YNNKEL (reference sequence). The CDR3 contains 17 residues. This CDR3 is CASSQVALAGGNNEQFF. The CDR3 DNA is TGTGCCAGCAGCCAAGTGGCCCTAGCGGGGGGGAATAATGAGCAGTTCTTC.

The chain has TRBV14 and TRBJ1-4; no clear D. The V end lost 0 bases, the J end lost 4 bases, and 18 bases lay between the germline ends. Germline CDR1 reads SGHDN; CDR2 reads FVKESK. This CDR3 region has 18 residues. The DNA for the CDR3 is TGTGCCAGCAGCCAAGAACCGGGGAGTACGGACCTTAATGAAAAACTGTTTTTT. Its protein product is CASSQEPGSTDLNEKLFF.

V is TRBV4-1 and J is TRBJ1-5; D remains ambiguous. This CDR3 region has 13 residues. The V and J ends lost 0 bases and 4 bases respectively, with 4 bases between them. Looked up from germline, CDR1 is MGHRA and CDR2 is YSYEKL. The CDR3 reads CASSQDRNQPQHF. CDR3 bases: TGCGCCAGCAGCCAAGATCGGAATCAGCCCCAGCATTTT.

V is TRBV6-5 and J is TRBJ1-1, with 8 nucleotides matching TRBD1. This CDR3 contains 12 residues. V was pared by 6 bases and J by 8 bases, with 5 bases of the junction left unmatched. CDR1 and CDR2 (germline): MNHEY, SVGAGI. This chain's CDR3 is CASRFRDREAFF. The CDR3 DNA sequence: TGTGCCAGCAGATTCCGGGACAGGGAAGCTTTCTTT.

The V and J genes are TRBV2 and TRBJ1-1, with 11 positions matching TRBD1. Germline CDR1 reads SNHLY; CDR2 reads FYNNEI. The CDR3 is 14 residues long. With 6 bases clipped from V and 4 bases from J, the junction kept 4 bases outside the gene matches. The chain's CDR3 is CASSGGTGGTEAFF. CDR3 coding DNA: TGTGCCAGCAGCGGCGGGACAGGGGGCACTGAAGCTTTCTTT.

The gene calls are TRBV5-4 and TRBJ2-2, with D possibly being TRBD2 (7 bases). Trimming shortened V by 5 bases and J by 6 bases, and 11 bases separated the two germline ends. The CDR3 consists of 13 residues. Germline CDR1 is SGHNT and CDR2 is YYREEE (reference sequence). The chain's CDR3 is CASRKGGAGELFF. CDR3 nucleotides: TGTGCCAGCAGAAAGGGGGGGGCCGGGGAGCTGTTTTTT. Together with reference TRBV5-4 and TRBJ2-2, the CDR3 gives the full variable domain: ETGVTQSPTHLIKTRGQQVTLRCSSQSGHNTVSWYQQALGQGPQFIFQYYREEENGRGNFPPRFSGLQFPNYSSELNVNALELDDSALYLCASRKGGAGELFFGEGSRLTVL.

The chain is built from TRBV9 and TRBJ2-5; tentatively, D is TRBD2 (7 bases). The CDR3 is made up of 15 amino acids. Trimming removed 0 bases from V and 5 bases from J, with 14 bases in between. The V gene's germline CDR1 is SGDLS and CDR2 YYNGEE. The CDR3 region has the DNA TGTGCCAGCAGCGTAGGGTCGAAGGGGGGGGAGACCCAGTACTTC. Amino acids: CASSVGSKGGETQYF.

This CDR3 reads CASSQDGGPGNTIYF. For the CDR3, the DNA is TGCGCCAGCAGCCAAGACGGAGGCCCCGGAAACACCATATATTTT. This chain uses TRBV4-1 with TRBJ1-3; D not certain. V was cut by 0 bases and J by 4 bases, with 10 bases left in between. Germline V lookup: CDR1 MGHRA, CDR2 YSYEKL. The CDR3 is 15 residues long.